These T cell receptor beta chains were read from a single sample in a study of cytomegalovirus exposure and HLA in healthy donors. Sequencing was performed with immunoSEQ multiplex PCR; in TCRdb, only in-frame clones are kept and a portion is missing. The table has 160,000 or so clones, 85% to 90% seen once; the top ten hold roughly 1.4%. The sample was PBMCs. These receptors were taken from a woman in her 30s in good health and CMV-seronegative. Each CDR3 is given with its conserved first and last residue. A D gene is named only where the DNA matches it firmly. Clone size appears in some rows only: once, few, many, or a class for an expanded clone.

>TRBJ2-7|NA|TRBV5-1|TRBD1
TGCGCCAGCAGCTACGGGACAGCCAGTCTTCCCTCCTACGAGCAGTACTTC
CASSYGTASLPSYEQYF
>TRBJ1-2|NA|TRBV5-6|NA
TGTGCCAGCAGGGACACTAACTATGGCTACACCTTC
CASRDTNYGYTF
>TRBJ1-2|few|TRBV5-1|NA
TGCGCCAGCAGCTTGGCAACGGTCGACTATGGCTACACCTTC
CASSLATVDYGYTF
>TRBJ2-7|NA|TRBV7-9|NA
TGTGCCAGCAGCTTAGGGTTTGGCGGGGTGAACTCCTACGAGCAGTACTTC
CASSLGFGGVNSYEQYF
>TRBJ1-5|once|TRBV2|NA
TGTGCCAGCAGTGAAAAAAGGAGCCAGCCCCAGCATTTT
CASSEKRSQPQHF
>TRBJ1-2|NA|TRBV6-5|NA
TGTGCCAGCAGTTACTTGTCGACAGGCGTTGCGAGGGGCTACACCTTC
CASSYLSTGVARGYTF
>TRBJ1-2|NA|TRBV7-8|NA
TGTGCCAGCAGCGTTACCGGGACAAGGAGTACCTATGGCTACACCTTC
CASSVTGTRSTYGYTF
>TRBJ2-7|few|TRBV2|TRBD2
TGTGCCAGCAGCCCTAGCGGGGGGAGGGTCTCCTACGAGCAGTACTTC
CASSPSGGRVSYEQYF
>TRBJ2-3|NA|TRBV14|TRBD2
TGTGCCAGCAGCCAAGAACTCCTAGCGGGGGTCGCCGATACGCAGTATTTT
CASSQELLAGVADTQYF
>TRBJ1-1|NA|TRBV7-6|NA
TGTGCCAGCAGCTTAGCCCTAGGAATAAACACTGAAGCTTTCTTT
CASSLALGINTEAFF
>TRBJ2-1|NA|TRBV7-2|NA
TGTGCCAGCAGCGCAGCAGGGATTGAGCAGTTCTTC
CASSAAGIEQFF
>TRBJ1-5|NA|TRBV7-2|TRBD1
TGTGCCAGCAAAGAGGCCGGGACAGGGAAACAGCCCCAGCATTTT
CASKEAGTGKQPQHF
>TRBJ1-4|NA|TRBV7-6|NA
TGTGCCAGCAGCTGGGGCAACGAACTGTTTTTT
CASSWGNELFF
>TRBJ1-6|few|TRBV27|TRBD1
TGTGCCAGCAGTTTATATCCACCGGGACAGGGGGCCGGATCACCCCTCCACTTT
CASSLYPPGQGAGSPLHF
>TRBJ1-1|NA|TRBV5-1|TRBD1
TGCGCCAGCAGCTTTGACGGACAGGGGGCGGAAGCTTTCTTT
CASSFDGQGAEAFF
>TRBJ2-7|NA|TRBV5-1|NA
TGCGCCAGCAGCTGGTTTACAGGGAACTACGAGCAGTACTTC
CASSWFTGNYEQYF
>TRBJ2-7|NA|TRBV5-6|NA
TGTGCCAGCAGCTTGGGCCGGGGGTTCGACGAGCAGTACTTC
CASSLGRGFDEQYF
>TRBJ1-5|NA|TRBV7-7|NA
TGTGCCAGCAGCTTAGGTCCAGGGAATCAGCCCCAGCATTTT
CASSLGPGNQPQHF
>TRBJ2-3|NA|TRBV19|NA
TGTGCCAGTAGACCCGGGACACTGAGCACAGATACGCAGTATTTT
CASRPGTLSTDTQYF
>TRBJ1-1|NA|TRBV27|NA
TGTGCCAGCAACAACATATTGGGGCAGTCGTTCTTT
CASNNILGQSFF
>TRBJ2-3|NA|TRBV7-6|NA
TGTGCCAGCAGCTTAAGTGGCGGTGTGGATACGCAGTATTTT
CASSLSGGVDTQYF
>TRBJ2-1|NA|TRBV5-6|TRBD2
TGTGCCAGCAGCTTGGCGGGGACTAGTTCATTCTTC
CASSLAGTSSFF
>TRBJ2-2|once|TRBV9|NA
TGTGCCAGCAGCCAGGGGACCGGGGAGCTGTTTTTT
CASSQGTGELFF
>TRBJ1-3|NA|TRBV7-9|TRBD1
TGTGCCAGCAGCTTGGACAGGGTGGGAAGGGACACCATATATTTT
CASSLDRVGRDTIYF
>TRBJ2-5|NA|TRBV7-7|NA
TGTGCTAGCAGCTTATTGTGGCGGGTCGGGGAGACCCAGTACTTC
CASSLLWRVGETQYF
>TRBJ2-1|NA|TRBV2|TRBD2
TGTGCCAGCGGCAGCGGGGGGAGCTCCTACAATGAGCAGTTCTTC
CASGSGGSSYNEQFF
>TRBJ2-5|few|TRBV2|NA
TGTGCCAGCAGTCAGTCCCAACAAGAGACCCAGTACTTC
CASSQSQQETQYF
>TRBJ2-7|NA|TRBV7-9|NA
TGTGCCAGCAGCCGTCATCGGACACTTTCCTACGAGCAGTACTTC
CASSRHRTLSYEQYF
>TRBJ2-7|NA|TRBV2|TRBD2
TGTGCCAGCAGTCCTTCCGGGGGGATCGACGAGCAGTACTTC
CASSPSGGIDEQYF
>TRBJ2-7|NA|TRBV2|TRBD2
TGTGCCAGCAGACCTCCGGGACTAATCTACGAGCAGTACTTC
CASRPPGLIYEQYF
>TRBJ1-2|NA|TRBV6-1|NA
TGTGCCAGCGGGGAGCGTCTTAACTATGGCTACACCTTC
CASGERLNYGYTF
>TRBJ2-5|NA|TRBV11-2|TRBD2
TGTGCCAGCAGCTTAGCGGGGGGACAGACCCAGTACTTC
CASSLAGGQTQYF
>TRBJ1-2|NA|TRBV5-4|NA
TGTGCCAGCAGCTCCCCCCCGCTAGGGGAAGGTGGCTACACCTTC
CASSSPPLGEGGYTF
>TRBJ1-1|NA|TRBV4-1|TRBD1
TGCGCCAGCAGCCAAGATAAGCAGGGGGCTGAAGCTTTCTTT
CASSQDKQGAEAFF
>TRBJ1-5|NA|TRBV23-1|NA
TGCGCCAGCAGTCATTGTGGAGGGAATCCCGAATCCTACAATCAGCCCCAGCATTTT
CASSHCGGNPESYNQPQHF
>TRBJ2-1|NA|TRBV5-4|NA
TGTGCCAGCAGCTTACTAGGATCCAATGAGCAGTTCTTC
CASSLLGSNEQFF
>TRBJ2-3|NA|TRBV7-2|TRBD2
TGTGCCAGCAGCTTAGTGTGGACTAGCGGGAGGGATACGCAGTATTTT
CASSLVWTSGRDTQYF
>TRBJ1-1|NA|TRBV6-1|NA
TGTGCCAGCAGGGGAGGGGGGACTGAAGCTTTCTTT
CASRGGGTEAFF
>TRBJ1-6|few|TRBV2|NA
TGTGCCAGCAGTGATGATCGGGGACACTATAATTCACCCCTCCACTTT
CASSDDRGHYNSPLHF
>TRBJ2-2|NA|TRBV30|TRBD1
TGTGCCTGGAGTGTTCGAGCAGGGGGCCGTTCCGGGGAGCTGTTTTTT
CAWSVRAGGRSGELFF
>TRBJ1-3|NA|TRBV4-3|NA
TGCGCCAGCAGCCAAGTTCTCGGGGGTATCTTAACTGGAAACACCATATATTTT
CASSQVLGGILTGNTIYF